The sequence of this T cell receptor (beta chain) was determined in a study of post-analysis software for immune sequencing data (dated by TCRdb to the mid-2010s). Background on the whole study: Relapsing-remitting, secondary progressive and progressive-relapsing multiple sclerosis were recorded as disease courses, and subtype annotation was lacking for some patients. The patient repertoires were set against eleven to twelve previously published healthy control repertoires from donors whose ages ranged from roughly 6 to 27 years. A subset of samples was prepared in parallel using single-end sample barcoding, then pooled and co-amplified after Illumina adapter ligation. Points the paper makes about the study in general: Significantly lower normalized Chao1 diversity was found in multiple sclerosis patients than in controls, suggesting substantial peripheral T-cell clonal expansion. Patients showed significantly higher frequencies than controls for roughly five TRBV segments, among them TRBV5-6, TRBV5-1 and TRBV20-1. The multiple sclerosis patient group was slightly younger than the control group. Strong co-clustering of samples prepared in the same batch was shown by direct clustering with F measure, prompting a batch-effect correction.

Library method: PCR. The instrument was an Illumina HiSeq 2500. Unique molecular identifiers were incorporated into TCR beta cDNA libraries to reduce PCR and sequencing biases. Approximately 500,000 cDNA molecules were obtained per 1 to 10 million input T cells, so each molecule approximated one T cell. The patient libraries were prepared and sequenced with the same protocol used for the earlier healthy control dataset. Samples belonging to the same batch were prepared together, multiplexed and sequenced on a shared HiSeq lane. Per the source publication's procedure: Raw barcoded reads were processed with MIGEC, discarding single-read molecular identifier groups before consensus assembly and CDR3 extraction. Clonotype tables were post-analysed with VDJtools, and diversity was normalized by down-sampling all datasets to the smallest sample size. To correct batch-related cross-sample contamination, repertoire overlap clustering matched CDR3 amino acid sequences but not nucleotide sequences. TCRdb redid the processing of the public reads, applying fastp at Q25 and MiXCR, and retained in-frame beta chains. Rows are combined by CDR3 protein, so each entry shows the most common genes and DNA. TCRdb's processing, not the authors' own work, is the source of the V and J calls. A total of roughly 600,000 distinct CDR3 sequences appear in this sample, 44% of them only once. The ten largest clones add up to under 2% of the sample.

Trimming costs V 4 bases and J 5 bases, and their ends lie 14 bases apart. CDR1 KGHDR and CDR2 SFDVKD are derived from the germline V gene. From cysteine to phenylalanine, the CDR3 is 15 amino acids long. The entry retains the CDR3 DNA only, 45 bases that are in frame from base 1. As regards this clonotype: The specificity of this receptor is unknown. Base qualities are not recorded, but no much larger clone differs from it by a single base.

TCR beta repertoires were profiled from peripheral blood of roughly 13 young patients with multiple sclerosis to demonstrate the VDJtools post-analysis software. The multiple sclerosis patients were children and adolescents ranging in age from roughly 6 to 16 years. Recombination linked TRBV24-1 to TRBJ2-1; no D gene can be assigned with confidence. The specimen sequenced was blood. This clonotype was obtained from a girl between 10 and 17 years old with multiple sclerosis. The sequence in DNA is TGTGCCACCAGTGACCCCTTTACAACGGACAATGAGCAGTTCTTC. It is translated as CATSDPFTTDNEQFF.